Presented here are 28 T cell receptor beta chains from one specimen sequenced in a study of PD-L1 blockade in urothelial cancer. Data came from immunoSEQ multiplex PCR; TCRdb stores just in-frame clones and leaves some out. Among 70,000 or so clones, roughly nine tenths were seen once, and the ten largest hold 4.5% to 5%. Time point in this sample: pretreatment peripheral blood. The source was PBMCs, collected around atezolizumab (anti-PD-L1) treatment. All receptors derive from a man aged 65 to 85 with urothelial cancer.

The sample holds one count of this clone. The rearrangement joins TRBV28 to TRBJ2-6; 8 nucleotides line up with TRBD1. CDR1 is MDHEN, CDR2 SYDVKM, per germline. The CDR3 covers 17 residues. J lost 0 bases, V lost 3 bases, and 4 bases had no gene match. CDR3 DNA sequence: TGTGCCAGCAGTTTTATAACAGGGGGCTCTGGGGCCAACGTCCTGACTTTC. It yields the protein CASSFITGGSGANVLTF.

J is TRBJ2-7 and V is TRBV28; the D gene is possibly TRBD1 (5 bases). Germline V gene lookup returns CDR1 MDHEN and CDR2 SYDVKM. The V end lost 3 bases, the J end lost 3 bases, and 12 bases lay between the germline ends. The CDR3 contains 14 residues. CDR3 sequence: CASSLRRVVYEQYF. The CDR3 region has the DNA TGTGCCAGCAGTTTGCGCAGGGTGGTCTACGAGCAGTACTTC.

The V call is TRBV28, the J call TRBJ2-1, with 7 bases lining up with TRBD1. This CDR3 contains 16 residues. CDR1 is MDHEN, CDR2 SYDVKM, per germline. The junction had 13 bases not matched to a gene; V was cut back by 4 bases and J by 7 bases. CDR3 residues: CASSSTLLKGANEQFF. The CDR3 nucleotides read TGTGCCAGCAGTTCCACCCTCCTGAAGGGGGCTAATGAGCAGTTCTTC.

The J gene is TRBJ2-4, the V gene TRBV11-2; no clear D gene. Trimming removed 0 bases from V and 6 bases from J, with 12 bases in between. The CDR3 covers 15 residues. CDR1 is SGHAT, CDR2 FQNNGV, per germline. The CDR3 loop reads CASSLEAVGRNIQYF. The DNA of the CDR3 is TGTGCCAGCAGCTTAGAGGCCGTTGGTCGAAACATTCAGTACTTC. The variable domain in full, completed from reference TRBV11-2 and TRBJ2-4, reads EAGVAQSPRYKIIEKRQSVAFWCNPISGHATLYWYQQILGQGPKLLIQFQNNGVVDDSQLPKDRFSAERLKGVDSTLKIQPAKLEDSAVYLCASSLEAVGRNIQYFGAGTRLSVL.

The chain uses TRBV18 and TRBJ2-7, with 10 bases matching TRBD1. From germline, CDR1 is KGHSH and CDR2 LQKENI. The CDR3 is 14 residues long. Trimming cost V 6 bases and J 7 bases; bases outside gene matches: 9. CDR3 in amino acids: CASSRQGANSEQYF. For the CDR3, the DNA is TGTGCCAGCTCTCGACAGGGGGCGAATTCGGAGCAGTACTTC.

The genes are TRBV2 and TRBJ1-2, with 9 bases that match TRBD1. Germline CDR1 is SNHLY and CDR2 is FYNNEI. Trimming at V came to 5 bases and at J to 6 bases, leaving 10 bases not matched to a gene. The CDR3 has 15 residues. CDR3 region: CASSPQGQGVNGYTF. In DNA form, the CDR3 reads TGTGCCAGCAGTCCACAGGGACAGGGAGTAAATGGCTACACCTTC.

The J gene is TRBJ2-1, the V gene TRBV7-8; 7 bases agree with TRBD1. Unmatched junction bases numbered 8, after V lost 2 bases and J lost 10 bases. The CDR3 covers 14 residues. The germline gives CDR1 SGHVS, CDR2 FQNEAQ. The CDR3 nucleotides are TGTGCCAGCAGCTTATCTACAGGGGATAAAGAGCAGTTCTTC. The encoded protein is CASSLSTGDKEQFF.

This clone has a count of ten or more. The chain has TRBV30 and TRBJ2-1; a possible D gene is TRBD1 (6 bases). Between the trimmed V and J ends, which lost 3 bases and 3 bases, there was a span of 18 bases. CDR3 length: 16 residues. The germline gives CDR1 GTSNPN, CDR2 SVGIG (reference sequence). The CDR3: CAWSIARQVDYNEQFF. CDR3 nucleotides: TGTGCCTGGAGCATCGCCCGACAGGTGGACTACAATGAGCAGTTCTTC. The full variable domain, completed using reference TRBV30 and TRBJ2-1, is SQTIHQWPATLVQPVGSPLSLECTVEGTSNPNLYWYRQAAGRGLQLLFYSVGIGQISSEVPQNLSASRPQDRQFILSSKKLLLSDSGFYLCAWSIARQVDYNEQFFGPGTRLTVL.

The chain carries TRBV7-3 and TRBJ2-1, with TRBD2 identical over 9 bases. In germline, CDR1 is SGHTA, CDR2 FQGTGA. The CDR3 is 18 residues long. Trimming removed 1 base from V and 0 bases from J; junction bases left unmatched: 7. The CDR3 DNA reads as TGTGCCAGCAGCTTAAGCCAGCGGGAGGATTTCTCCTACAATGAGCAGTTCTTC. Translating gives CASSLSQREDFSYNEQFF.

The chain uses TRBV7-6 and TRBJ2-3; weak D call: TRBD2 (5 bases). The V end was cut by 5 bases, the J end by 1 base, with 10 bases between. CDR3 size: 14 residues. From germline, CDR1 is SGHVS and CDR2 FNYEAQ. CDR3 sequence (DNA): TGTGCCAGCAGCCCCAATAGCGGCACAGATACGCAGTATTTT. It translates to CASSPNSGTDTQYF.

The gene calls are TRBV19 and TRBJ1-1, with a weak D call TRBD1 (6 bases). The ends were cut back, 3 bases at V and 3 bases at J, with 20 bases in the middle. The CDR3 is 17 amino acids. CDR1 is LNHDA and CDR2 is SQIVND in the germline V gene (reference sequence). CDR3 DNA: TGTGCCAGTAGTATGCCCTCTAAAGGGGGGAGGGACACTGAAGCTTTCTTT. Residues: CASSMPSKGGRDTEAFF.

Here the CDR3 reads CASGGGSYSNQPQHF. DNA for the CDR3: TGTGCCAGTGGGGGAGGATCCTATAGCAATCAGCCCCAGCATTTT. The chain employs TRBV19 and TRBJ1-5, with D tentatively TRBD1 (5 bases). The germline V gene has CDR1 LNHDA and CDR2 SQIVND (reference sequence). The CDR3 length is 15 residues. Trimming pared 8 bases from V and 0 bases from J, leaving 14 bases between.

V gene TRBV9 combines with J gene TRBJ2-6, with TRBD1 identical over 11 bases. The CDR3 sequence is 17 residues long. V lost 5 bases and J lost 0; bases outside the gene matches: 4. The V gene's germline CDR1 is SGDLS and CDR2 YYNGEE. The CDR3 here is CASRGQGESSGANVLTF. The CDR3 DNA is TGTGCCAGCAGGGGACAGGGGGAAAGCTCTGGGGCCAACGTCCTGACTTTC.

For the CDR3, the DNA is TGTGCCAGCAGCGTAGGTGTAGCGGGCAATGAGCAGTTCTTC. It encodes CASSVGVAGNEQFF. This chain connects TRBV9 to TRBJ2-1; 7 bases are shared with TRBD2. V was clipped by 0 bases and J by 6 bases; unmatched bases: 3. The CDR3 consists of 14 residues. The germline gives CDR1 SGDLS, CDR2 YYNGEE.

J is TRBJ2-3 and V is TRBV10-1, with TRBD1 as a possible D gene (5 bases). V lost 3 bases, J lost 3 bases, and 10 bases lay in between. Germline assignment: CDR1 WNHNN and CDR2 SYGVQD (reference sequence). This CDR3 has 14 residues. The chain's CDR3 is CASSEHRRTDTQYF. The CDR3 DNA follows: TGCGCCAGCAGTGAACACAGGAGAACAGATACGCAGTATTTT.

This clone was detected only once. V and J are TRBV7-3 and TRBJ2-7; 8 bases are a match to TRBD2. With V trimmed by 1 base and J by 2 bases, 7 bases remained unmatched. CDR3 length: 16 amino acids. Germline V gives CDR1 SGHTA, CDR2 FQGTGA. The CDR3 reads CASSLRSREAPYEQYF. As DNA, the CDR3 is TGTGCCAGCAGCTTAAGGTCGCGGGAGGCGCCCTACGAGCAGTACTTC.

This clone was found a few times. The CDR3 coding sequence is TGTGCCAGCAGCGTAGCTACCCAGGTCCGTAACACCGGGGAGCTGTTTTTT. Residues: CASSVATQVRNTGELFF. The chain employs TRBV9 and TRBJ2-2; D uncertain. This CDR3 contains 17 residues. Deletions cut 0 bases from V and 2 bases from J, with 14 bases between. Germline-derived CDR1 and CDR2 are SGDLS and YYNGEE. Filled out from reference TRBV9 and TRBJ2-2, the complete variable domain reads DSGVTQTPKHLITATGQRVTLRCSPRSGDLSVYWYQQSLDQGLQFLIQYYNGEERAKGNILERFSAQQFPDLHSELNLSSLELGDSALYFCASSVATQVRNTGELFFGEGSRLTVL.

CDR3 DNA sequence: TGTGCCAGCAGTTTCAGGGGGCCAAAGACTGAAGCTTTCTTT. Translation: CASSFRGPKTEAFF. The chain employs TRBV6-5 and TRBJ1-1; the match to TRBD1 covers 8 bases. Germline V gene lookup returns CDR1 MNHEY and CDR2 SVGAGI. J gave up 5 bases and V 4 bases, and 6 bases lay outside the gene matches. The CDR3 has 14 amino acids.

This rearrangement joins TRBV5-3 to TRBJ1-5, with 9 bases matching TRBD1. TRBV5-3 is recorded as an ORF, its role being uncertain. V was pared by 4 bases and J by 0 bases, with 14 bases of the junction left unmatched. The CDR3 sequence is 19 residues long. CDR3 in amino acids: CARSATGGGPLCSNQPQHF. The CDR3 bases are TGTGCCAGAAGCGCAACAGGGGGCGGGCCACTGTGTAGCAATCAGCCCCAGCATTTT.

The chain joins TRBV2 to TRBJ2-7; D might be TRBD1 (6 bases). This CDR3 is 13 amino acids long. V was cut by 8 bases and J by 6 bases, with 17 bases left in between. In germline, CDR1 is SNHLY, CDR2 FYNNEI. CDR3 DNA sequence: TGTGCCAGCCAGTTTAACAGGGCAGTCGAGCAGTACTTC. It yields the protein CASQFNRAVEQYF.

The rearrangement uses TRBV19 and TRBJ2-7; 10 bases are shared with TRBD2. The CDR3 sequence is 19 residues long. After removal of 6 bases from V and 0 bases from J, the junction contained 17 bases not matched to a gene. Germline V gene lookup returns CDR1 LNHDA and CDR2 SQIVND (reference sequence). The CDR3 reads CASSHRPGLAATSSYEQYF. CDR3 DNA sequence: TGTGCCAGTAGCCACAGACCCGGACTAGCGGCAACTTCCTCCTACGAGCAGTACTTC.

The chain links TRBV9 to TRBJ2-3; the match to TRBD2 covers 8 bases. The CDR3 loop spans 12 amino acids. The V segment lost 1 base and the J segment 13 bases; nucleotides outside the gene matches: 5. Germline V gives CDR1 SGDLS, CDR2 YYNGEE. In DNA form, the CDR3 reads TGTGCCAGCAGCGTAAGCGGGAGTCAGAAGTATTTT. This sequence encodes CASSVSGSQKYF.

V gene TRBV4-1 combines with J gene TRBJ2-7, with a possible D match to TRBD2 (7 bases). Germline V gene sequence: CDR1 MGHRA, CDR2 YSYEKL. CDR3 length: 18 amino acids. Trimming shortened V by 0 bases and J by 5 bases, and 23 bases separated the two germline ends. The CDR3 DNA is TGCGCCAGCAGCCAAGATTTATTTAGGGGGAGGGCCCGGGACGAGCAGTACTTC. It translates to CASSQDLFRGRARDEQYF.

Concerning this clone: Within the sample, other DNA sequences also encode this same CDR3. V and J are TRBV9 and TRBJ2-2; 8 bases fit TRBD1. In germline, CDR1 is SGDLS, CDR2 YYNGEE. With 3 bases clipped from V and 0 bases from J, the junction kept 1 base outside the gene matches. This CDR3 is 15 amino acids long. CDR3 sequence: CASSAGQANTGELFF. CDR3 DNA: TGTGCCAGCAGCGCGGGACAGGCGAACACCGGGGAGCTGTTTTTT. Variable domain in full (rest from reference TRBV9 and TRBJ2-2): DSGVTQTPKHLITATGQRVTLRCSPRSGDLSVYWYQQSLDQGLQFLIQYYNGEERAKGNILERFSAQQFPDLHSELNLSSLELGDSALYFCASSAGQANTGELFFGEGSRLTVL.

The CDR3 DNA follows: TGTGCCAGCAAGGGGGGTTTCGGTAGACAGGGAGCCTATGGCTACACCTTC. The encoded protein is CASKGGFGRQGAYGYTF. The chain employs TRBV28 and TRBJ1-2; 7 positions agree with TRBD1. Trimming at V came to 7 bases and at J to 4 bases, leaving 18 bases not matched to a gene. This CDR3 has 17 amino acids. Per germline, CDR1 MDHEN and CDR2 SYDVKM.

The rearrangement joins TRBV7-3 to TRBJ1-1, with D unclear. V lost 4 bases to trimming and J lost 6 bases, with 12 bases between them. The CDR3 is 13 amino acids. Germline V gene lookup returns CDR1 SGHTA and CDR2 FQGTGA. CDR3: CASSSRHRSEAFF. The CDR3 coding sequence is TGTGCCAGCAGCTCGCGCCACAGATCTGAAGCTTTCTTT. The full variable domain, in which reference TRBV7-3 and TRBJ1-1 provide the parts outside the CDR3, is GAGVSQTPSNKVTEKGKYVELRCDPISGHTALYWYRQSLGQGPEFLIYFQGTGAADDSGLPNDRFFAVRPEGSVSTLKIQRTERGDSAVYLCASSSRHRSEAFFGQGTRLTVV.

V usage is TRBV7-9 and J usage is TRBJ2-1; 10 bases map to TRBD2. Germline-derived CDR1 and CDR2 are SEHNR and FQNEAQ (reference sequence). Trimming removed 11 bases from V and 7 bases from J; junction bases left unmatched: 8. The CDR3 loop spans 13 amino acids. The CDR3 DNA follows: TGTGCCTCCCAGTTGGGACTAGCGAATGAGCAGTTCTTC. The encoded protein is CASQLGLANEQFF.

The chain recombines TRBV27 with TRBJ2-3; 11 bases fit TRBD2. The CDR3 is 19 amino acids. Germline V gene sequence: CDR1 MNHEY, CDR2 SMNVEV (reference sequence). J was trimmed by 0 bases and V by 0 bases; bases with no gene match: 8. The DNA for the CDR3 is TGTGCCAGCAGTTTATCCGGGGTAGCGGGGGGGGGAAGCACAGATACGCAGTATTTT. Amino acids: CASSLSGVAGGGSTDTQYF.